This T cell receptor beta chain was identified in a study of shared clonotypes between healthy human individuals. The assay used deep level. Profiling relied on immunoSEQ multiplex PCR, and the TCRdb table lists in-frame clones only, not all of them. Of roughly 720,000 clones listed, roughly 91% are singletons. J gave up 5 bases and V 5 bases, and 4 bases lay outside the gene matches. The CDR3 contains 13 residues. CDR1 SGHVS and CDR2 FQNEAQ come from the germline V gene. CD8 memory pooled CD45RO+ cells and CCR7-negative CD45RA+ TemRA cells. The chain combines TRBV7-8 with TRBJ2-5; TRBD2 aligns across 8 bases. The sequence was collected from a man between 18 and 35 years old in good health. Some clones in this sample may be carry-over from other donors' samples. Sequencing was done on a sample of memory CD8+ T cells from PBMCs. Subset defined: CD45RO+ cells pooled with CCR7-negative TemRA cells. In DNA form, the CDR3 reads TGTGCCAGCAGCCGAAGCGGGAGTGAGACCCAGTACTTC. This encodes CASSRSGSETQYF.